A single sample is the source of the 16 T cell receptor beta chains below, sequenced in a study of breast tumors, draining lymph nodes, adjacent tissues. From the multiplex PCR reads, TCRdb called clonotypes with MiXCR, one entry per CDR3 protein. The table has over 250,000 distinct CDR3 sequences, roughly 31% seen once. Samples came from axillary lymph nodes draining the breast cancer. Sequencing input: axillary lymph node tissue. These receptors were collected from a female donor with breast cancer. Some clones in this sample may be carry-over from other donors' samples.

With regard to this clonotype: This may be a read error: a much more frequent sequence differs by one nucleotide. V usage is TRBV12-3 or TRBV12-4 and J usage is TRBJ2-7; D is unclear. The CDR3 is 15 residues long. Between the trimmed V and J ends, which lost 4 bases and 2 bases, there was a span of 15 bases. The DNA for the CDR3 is TGTGCCAGCAGTTCCCCCTTGGCTATCGCCTACGAGCAGTACTTC. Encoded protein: CASSSPLAIAYEQYF.

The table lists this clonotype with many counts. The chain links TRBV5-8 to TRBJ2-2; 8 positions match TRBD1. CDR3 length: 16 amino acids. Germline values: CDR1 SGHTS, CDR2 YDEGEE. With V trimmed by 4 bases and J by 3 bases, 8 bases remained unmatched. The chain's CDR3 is CASSPQGAHDTGELFF. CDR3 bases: TGTGCCAGCAGCCCGCAGGGGGCGCATGACACCGGGGAGCTGTTTTTT.

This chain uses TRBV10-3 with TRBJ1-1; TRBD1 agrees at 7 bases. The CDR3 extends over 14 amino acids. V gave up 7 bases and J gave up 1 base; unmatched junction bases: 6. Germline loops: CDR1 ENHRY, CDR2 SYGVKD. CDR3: CAITGDSQNTEAFF. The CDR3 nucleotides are TGTGCCATCACCGGGGACAGCCAGAACACTGAAGCTTTCTTT.

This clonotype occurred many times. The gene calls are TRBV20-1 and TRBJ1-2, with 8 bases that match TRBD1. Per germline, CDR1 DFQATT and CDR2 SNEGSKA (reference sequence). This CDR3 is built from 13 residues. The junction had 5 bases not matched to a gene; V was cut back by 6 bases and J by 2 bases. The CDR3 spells CSADRGRNYGYTF. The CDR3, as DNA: TGCAGTGCCGACAGGGGACGGAACTATGGCTACACCTTC.

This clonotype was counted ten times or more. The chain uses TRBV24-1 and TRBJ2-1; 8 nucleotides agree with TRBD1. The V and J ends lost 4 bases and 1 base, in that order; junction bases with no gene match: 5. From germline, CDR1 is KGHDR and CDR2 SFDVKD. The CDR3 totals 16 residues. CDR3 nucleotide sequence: TGTGCCACCAGTGACCGAGGACAGGGTTCCTACAATGAGCAGTTCTTC. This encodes CATSDRGQGSYNEQFF.

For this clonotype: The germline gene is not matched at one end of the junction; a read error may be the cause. CDR3 amino acids: CASSHLTDYNLPLHF. In DNA, the CDR3 is TGTGCCAGCAGTCACCTGACCGATTATAATTTACCCCTCCACTTT. The V and J genes are TRBV6-5 and TRBJ1-6; D is uncertain. CDR3 length equals 15 residues. Germline CDR1 MNHEY, CDR2 SVGAGI.

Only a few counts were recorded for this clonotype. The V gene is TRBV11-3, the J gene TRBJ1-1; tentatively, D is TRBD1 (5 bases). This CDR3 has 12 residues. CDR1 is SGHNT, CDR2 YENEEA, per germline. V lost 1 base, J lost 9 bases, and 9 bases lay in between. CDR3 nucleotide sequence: TGTGCCAGCAGCTTAGTTGAGGGGCAAGCTTTCTTT. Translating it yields CASSLVEGQAFF.

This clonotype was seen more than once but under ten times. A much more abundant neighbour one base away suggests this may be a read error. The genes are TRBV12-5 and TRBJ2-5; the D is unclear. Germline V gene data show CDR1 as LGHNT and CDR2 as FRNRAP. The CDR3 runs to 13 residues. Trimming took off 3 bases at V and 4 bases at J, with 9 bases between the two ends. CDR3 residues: CASGFILGETQYF. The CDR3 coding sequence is TGTGCTAGTGGTTTCATCCTTGGAGAGACCCAGTACTTC.

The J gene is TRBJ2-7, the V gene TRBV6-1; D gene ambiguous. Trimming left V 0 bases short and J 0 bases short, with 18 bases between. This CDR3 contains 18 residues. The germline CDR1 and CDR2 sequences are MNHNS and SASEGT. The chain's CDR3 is CASSEAPASFYYSYEQYF. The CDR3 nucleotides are TGTGCCAGCAGTGAAGCCCCGGCCAGCTTTTATTACTCCTACGAGCAGTACTTC.

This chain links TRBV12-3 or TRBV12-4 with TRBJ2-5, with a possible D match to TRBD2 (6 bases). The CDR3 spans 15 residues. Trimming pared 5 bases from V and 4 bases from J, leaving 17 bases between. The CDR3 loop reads CASSDRGLKLETQYF. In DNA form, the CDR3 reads TGTGCCAGCAGTGACCGGGGGTTGAAGTTAGAGACCCAGTACTTC.

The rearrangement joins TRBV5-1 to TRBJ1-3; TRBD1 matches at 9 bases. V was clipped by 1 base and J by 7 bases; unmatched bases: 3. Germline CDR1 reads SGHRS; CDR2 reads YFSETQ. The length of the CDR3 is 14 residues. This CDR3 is CASSLSGTGNTIYF. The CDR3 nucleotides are TGCGCCAGCAGCTTGTCCGGGACAGGGAACACCATATATTTT. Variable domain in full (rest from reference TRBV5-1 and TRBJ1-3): KAGVTQTPRYLIKTRGQQVTLSCSPISGHRSVSWYQQTPGQGLQFLFEYFSETQRNKGNFPGRFSGRQFSNSRSEMNVSTLELGDSALYLCASSLSGTGNTIYFGEGSWLTVV.

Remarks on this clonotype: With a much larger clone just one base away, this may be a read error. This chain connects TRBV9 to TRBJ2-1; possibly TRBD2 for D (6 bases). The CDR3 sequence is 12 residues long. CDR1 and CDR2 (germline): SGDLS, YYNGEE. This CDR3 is CASRGRGDEQLF. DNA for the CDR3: TGTGCCAGCAGGGGTCGCGGGGATGAGCAGCTCTTC.

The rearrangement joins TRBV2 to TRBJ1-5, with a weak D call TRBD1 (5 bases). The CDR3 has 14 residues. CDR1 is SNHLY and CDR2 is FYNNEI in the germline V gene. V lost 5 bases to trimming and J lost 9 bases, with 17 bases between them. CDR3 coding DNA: TGTGCCAGCAGTCAGATGGACCCAACAGGGCCCCAGCATTTT. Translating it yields CASSQMDPTGPQHF.

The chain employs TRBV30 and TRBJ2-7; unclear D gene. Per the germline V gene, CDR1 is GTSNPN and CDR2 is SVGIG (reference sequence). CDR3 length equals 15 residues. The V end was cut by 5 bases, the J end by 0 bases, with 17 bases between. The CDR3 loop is CAWGFDGASSYEQYF. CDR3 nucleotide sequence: TGTGCCTGGGGATTTGATGGCGCGAGCTCCTACGAGCAGTACTTC.

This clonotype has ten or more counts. The CDR3 bases are TGTGCCAGCAGTTACCCGGCTAGCGGGAACAATGAGCAGTTCTTC. This translates into CASSYPASGNNEQFF. V gene TRBV6-5 combines with J gene TRBJ2-1; 9 nucleotides line up with TRBD2. The CDR3 covers 15 residues. V trimming: 2 bases; J trimming: 5 bases; junction bases outside the gene matches: 4. Germline assignment: CDR1 MNHEY and CDR2 SVGAGI.

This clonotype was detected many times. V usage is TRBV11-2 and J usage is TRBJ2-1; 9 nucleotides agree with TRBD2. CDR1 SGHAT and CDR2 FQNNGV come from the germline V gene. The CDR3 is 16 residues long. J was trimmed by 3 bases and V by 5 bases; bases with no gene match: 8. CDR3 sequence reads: CASSTSSGMGYNEQFF. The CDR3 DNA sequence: TGTGCCAGCAGCACCTCTAGCGGGATGGGCTACAATGAGCAGTTCTTC.